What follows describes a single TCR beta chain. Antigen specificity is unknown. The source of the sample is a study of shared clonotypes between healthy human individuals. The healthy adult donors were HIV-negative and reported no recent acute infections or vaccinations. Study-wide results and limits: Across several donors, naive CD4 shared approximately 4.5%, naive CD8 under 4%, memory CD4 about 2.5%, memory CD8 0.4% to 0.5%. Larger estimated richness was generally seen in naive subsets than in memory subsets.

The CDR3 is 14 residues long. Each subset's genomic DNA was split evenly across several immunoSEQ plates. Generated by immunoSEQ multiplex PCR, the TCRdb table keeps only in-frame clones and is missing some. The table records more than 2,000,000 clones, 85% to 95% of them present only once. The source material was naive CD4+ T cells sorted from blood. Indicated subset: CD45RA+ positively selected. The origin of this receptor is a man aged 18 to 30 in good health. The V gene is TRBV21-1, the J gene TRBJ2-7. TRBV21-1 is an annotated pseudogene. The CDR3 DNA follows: TGTGCCAGCAGCAAAGCGGTCTCTCCACACGAGCAGTACTTC. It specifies CASSKAVSPHEQYF.